The rows below give T cell receptor beta chains drawn from one sample of a study of blood T cell repertoires in COVID-19. The protocol was immunoSEQ multiplex PCR, while the TCRdb copy is restricted to in-frame clones and leaves out a portion. The sample has fewer than 200,000 clones; 75% to 80% are singletons. Sequencing was carried out using peripheral blood. All receptors derive from a woman aged 70-85 years with acute or convalescent COVID-19. The conserved cysteine and the conserved F or W are not part of the CDR3 here.

TRBJ2-5,TRBV29-1,SAYALTGDGTQY
TRBJ1-3,TRBV6-5,ASRQGTGNTIY
TRBJ2-2,TRBV7-3,ASSLGLAGGAGELF
TRBJ1-2,TRBV7-9,ASSLVRQNDDYT
TRBJ2-1,TRBV6-5,ASSYKQAGGQNEQF
TRBJ2-3,TRBV5-1,ASTSQGDSNTQY
TRBJ2-5,TRBV10-1,ASSESLGERETQY
TRBJ2-3,TRBV2,ASSVWDSTDTQY
TRBJ2-3,TRBV5-1,ASSLTSTDTQY
TRBJ1-5,TRBV5-6,ASSFWGLNSNQPQH
TRBJ1-5,TRBV30,AWKGGSGQPQH
TRBJ2-1,TRBV18,ASSPWWETYNEQF
TRBJ2-7,TRBV5-1,ASSLQGQGTYEQY
TRBJ1-1,TRBV6-5,ASSYLRTGGTEAF
TRBJ2-7,TRBV6-6,ATRSGTLNYEQY
TRBJ2-1,TRBV29-1,SVEHSRGTYNEQF
TRBJ1-1,TRBV19,ASSIVENMNTEAF
TRBJ1-6,TRBV7-9,AGGDRGSSPLH
TRBJ1-3,TRBV30,AWMTAGGNTIY
TRBJ2-1,TRBV10-3,AIRSLAAGSAYNEQF
TRBJ1-5,TRBV6-5,ASSTTPGGNQPQH
TRBJ2-2,TRBV5-1,ASSLEGQTTGELF
TRBJ1-3,TRBV4-1,ASSQERSRGSGNTIY
TRBJ2-1,TRBV15,ATSRGTSGAAGSSYNEQF
TRBJ1-6,TRBV3-1/TRBV3-2,ASSPGTPNSPLH
TRBJ2-2,TRBV5-1,ASSFWGVTEVEDTGELF
TRBJ2-3,TRBV21-1,ASSKGGRRERSTDTQY
TRBJ2-2,TRBV19,ASSIGAGRTGELF
TRBJ2-2,TRBV6-1,ASSAGTAEILNTGELF
TRBJ2-7,TRBV27,ASSSHGLAGYEQY
TRBJ2-7,TRBV18,ASSPSKERSEQY
TRBJ2-5,TRBV10-3,AISRTGREGETQY
TRBJ1-4,TRBV29-1,SVAAGTSNSEKLF
TRBJ1-4,TRBV19,ASSTQGSLSEKLF
TRBJ2-7,TRBV15,ATSRGLSTFEQY
TRBJ1-2,TRBV3-1/TRBV3-2,ASSLQGALGYGYT
TRBJ2-2,TRBV9,ASSTLTSVGELF
TRBJ2-5,TRBV3-1/TRBV3-2,ASSQRDGGLETQY
TRBJ1-1,TRBV5-4,ASSQNTEAF
TRBJ1-1,TRBV30,AWSTGQVVAEAF
TRBJ1-1,TRBV7-6,ASSLQGFMNTEAF
TRBJ2-7,TRBV2,ASTLAGGISEQY
TRBJ2-1,TRBV10-1,ASSDASGPYNEQF
TRBJ1-4,TRBV19,ASSRRQGVYEKLF
TRBJ2-2,TRBV27,ASSFKTTGELF
TRBJ2-1,TRBV5-1,ASSPGNRVDEQF
TRBJ1-3,TRBV5-1,ASSLRNGLSGNTIY